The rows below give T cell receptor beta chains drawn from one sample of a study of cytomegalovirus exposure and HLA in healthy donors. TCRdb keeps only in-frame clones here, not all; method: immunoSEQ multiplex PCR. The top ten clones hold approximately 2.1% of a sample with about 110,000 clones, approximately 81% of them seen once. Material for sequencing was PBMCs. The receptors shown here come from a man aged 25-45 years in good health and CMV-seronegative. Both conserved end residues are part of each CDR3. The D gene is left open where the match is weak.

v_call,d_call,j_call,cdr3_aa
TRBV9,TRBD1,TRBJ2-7,CASSLRDRAYEQYF
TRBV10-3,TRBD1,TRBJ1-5,CAISDRTGGNQPQHF
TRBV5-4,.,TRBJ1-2,CASSLGFQAVTPTYGYTF
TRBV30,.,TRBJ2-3,CAWSEGGRDLVTQYF
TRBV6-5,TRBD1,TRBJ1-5,CASSKDRENQPQHF
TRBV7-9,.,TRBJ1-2,CASSFYRDFNYGYTF
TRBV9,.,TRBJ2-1,CASSGQYNEQFF
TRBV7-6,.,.,CASSPGVNYEQYF
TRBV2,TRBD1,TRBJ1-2,CASSSAGGRYGYTF
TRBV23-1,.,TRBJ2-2,CASSQWTTPGELFF
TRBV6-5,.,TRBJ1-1,CASSSQGPEAFF
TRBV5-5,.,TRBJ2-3,CASSSGYTDTQYF
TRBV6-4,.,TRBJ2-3,CASSERGISTDTQYF
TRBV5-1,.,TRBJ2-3,CASSRPAGTSTDTQYF
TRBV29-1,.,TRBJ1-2,CSVGISREYGYTF
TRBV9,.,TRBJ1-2,CASSPQGQDYGYTF
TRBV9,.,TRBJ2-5,CASSVGRQVQETQYF
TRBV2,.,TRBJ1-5,CASNAAGPQHF
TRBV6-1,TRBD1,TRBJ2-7,CASSVQGVGSYEQYF
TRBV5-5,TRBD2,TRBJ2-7,CASTWGLAFYEQYF
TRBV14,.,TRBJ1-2,CASSQDSPGDRSVGYTF
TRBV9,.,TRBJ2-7,CASSGAPRGFGEQYF
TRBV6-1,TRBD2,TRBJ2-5,CASSEITGGQETQYF
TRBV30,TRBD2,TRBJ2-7,CAWSGGGLTYEQYF